What follows describes a single TCR beta chain. The data belong to a study of blood T cells in healthy people across ages. Sample donors were healthy Caucasian individuals that came from Russia, aged roughly 6 to 95. Every donor contributed roughly 10 milliliters of peripheral blood by blood draw. Trimming removed 5 bases at V and 0 bases at J, with 8 bases between. CDR1 is SGHTA and CDR2 is FQGNSA in the germline V gene. The CDR3 runs 14 residues. Primers used in a second PCR of roughly 6 to 12 cycles were a sample-barcoded 5' primer and a J-beta primer mix. One entry per CDR3 protein results from TCRdb running MiXCR on the 5' RACE reads. In the table there are roughly 800,000 distinct CDR3 sequences, under 40% of which are singletons.

The receptor's source is a man aged 18-30 years in good health. Material: blood. The J gene is TRBJ1-3, the V gene TRBV7-2; D remains unclear. CDR3 amino acids: CASSPGSSGNTIYF. CDR3 DNA: TGTGCCAGCAGCCCGGGTTCCTCTGGAAACACCATATATTTT.